This TCR beta chain was identified in a study of CD4 T cell repertoires in COVID-19. A remark on this clone: Its antigen is undetermined.

Study outcomes and limitations: Two or all three memory subsets shared several highly expanded SARS-CoV-2-reactive clonotypes.

No culture step preceded sequencing of the ex vivo isolated memory T cells. Produced via immunoSEQ multiplex PCR; TCRdb's table is partial and in-frame only. The sample lists tens of thousands of clones, 80% to 90% occurring once. The CDR3 is made up of 16 amino acids. V lost 0 bases to trimming and J lost 0 bases; unmatched junction nucleotides: 5. Germline CDR1 and CDR2: SGHDT and YYEEEE. The specimen was central memory CD4+ T cells from blood, collected before the COVID-19 pandemic. The receptor was derived from a human donor who had COVID-19. This sequence joins TRBV5-6 and TRBJ1-2, with TRBD1 matching over 7 bases. Here the CDR3 DNA reads TGTGCCAGCAGCTTGGGCGGGACAGCCGCTAACTATGGCTACACCTTC. Amino acids: CASSLGGTAANYGYTF.